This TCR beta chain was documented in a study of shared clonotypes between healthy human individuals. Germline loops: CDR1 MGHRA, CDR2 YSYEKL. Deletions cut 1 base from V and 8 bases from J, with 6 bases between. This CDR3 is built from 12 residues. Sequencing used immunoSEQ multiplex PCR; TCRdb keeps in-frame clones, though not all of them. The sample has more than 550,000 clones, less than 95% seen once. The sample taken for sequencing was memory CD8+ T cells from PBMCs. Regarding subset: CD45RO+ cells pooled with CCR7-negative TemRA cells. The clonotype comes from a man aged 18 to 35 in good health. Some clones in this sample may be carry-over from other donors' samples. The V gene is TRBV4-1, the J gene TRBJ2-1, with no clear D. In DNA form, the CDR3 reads TGCGCCAGCAGCCAAGTTGGGCATGAGCAGTTCTTC. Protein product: CASSQVGHEQFF.